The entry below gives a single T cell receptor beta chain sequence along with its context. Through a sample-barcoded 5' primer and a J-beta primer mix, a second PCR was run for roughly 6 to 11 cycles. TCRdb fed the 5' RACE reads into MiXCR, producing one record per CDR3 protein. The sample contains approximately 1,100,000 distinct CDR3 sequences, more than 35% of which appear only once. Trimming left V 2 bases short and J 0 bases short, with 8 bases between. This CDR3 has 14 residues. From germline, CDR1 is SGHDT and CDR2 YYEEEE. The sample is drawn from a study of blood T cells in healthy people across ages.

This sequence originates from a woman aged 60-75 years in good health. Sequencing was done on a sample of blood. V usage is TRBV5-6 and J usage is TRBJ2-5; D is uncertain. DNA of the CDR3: TGTGCCAGCAGCTTTCAGGTGGACCAAGAGACCCAGTACTTC. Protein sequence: CASSFQVDQETQYF.